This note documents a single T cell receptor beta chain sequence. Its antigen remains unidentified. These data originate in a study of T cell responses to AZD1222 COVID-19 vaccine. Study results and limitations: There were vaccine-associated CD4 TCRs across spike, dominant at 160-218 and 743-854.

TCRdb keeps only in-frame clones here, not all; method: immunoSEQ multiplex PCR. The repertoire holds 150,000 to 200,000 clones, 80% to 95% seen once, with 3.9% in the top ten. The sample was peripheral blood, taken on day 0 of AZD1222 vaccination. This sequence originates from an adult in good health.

The CDR3 protein is CASSPPGGDSLSKEKLFF. The CDR3 DNA follows: TGTGCCAGCAGCCCTCCCGGGGGGGACAGCCTTTCGAAAGAAAAACTGTTTTTT. The genes are TRBV7-9 and TRBJ1-4; the match to TRBD1 covers 7 bases. The CDR3 length is 18 residues. The V segment lost 5 bases and the J segment 8 bases; nucleotides outside the gene matches: 20. Germline assignment: CDR1 SEHNR and CDR2 FQNEAQ (reference sequence).